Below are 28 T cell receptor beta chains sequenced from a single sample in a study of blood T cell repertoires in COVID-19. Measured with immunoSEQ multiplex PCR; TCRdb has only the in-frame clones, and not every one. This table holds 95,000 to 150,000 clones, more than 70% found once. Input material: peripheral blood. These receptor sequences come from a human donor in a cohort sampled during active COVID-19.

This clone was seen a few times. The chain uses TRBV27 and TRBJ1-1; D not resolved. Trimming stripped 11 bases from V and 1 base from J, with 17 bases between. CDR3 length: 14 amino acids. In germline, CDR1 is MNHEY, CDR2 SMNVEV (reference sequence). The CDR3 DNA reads TGTGCCGCGCAGGATAAAGGTTCGAACACTGAAGCTTTCTTT. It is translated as CAAQDKGSNTEAFF.

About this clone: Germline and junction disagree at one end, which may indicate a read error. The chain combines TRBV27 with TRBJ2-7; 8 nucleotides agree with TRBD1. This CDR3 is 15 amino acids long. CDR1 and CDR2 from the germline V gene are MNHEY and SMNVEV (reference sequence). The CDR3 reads CASSISGTGTYEQYF. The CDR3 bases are TGTGCCAGCAGTATATCCGGGACAGGCACCTACGAGCAGTACTTC.

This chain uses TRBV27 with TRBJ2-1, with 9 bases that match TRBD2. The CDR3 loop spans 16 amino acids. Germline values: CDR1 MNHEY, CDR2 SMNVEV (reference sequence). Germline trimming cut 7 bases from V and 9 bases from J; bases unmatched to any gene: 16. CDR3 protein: CASTALAGPRVGEQFF. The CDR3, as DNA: TGTGCCAGCACAGCACTAGCGGGCCCTCGGGTGGGTGAGCAGTTCTTC.

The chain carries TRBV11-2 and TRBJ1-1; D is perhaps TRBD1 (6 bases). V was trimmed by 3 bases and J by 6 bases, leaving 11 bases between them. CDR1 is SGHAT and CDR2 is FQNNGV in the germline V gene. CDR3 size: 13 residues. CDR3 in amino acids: CASSLGGRAEAFF. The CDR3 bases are TGTGCCAGCAGCTTGGGGGGGCGCGCTGAAGCTTTCTTT.

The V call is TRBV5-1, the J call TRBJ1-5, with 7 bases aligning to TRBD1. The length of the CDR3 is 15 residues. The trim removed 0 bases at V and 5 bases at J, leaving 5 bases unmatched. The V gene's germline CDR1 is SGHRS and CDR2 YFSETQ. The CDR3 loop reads CASSLGQGGYQPQHF. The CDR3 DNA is TGCGCCAGCAGCTTGGGACAGGGTGGGTATCAGCCCCAGCATTTT.

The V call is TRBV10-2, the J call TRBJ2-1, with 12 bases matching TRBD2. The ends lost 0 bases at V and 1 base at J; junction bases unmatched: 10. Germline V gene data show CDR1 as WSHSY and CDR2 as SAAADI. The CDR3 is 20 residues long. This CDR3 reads CASSESDTGTSGRSYNEQFF. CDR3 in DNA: TGCGCCAGCAGTGAGTCGGACACTGGTACTAGCGGGAGGTCCTACAATGAGCAGTTCTTC.

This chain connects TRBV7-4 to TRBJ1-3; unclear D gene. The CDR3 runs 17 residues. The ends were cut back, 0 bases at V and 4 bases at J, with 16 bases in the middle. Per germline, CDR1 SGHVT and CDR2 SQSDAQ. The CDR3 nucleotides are TGTGCCAGCAGCTTAGCGCGGCTCTGCGTTGGAGGAAACACCATATATTTT. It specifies CASSLARLCVGGNTIYF.

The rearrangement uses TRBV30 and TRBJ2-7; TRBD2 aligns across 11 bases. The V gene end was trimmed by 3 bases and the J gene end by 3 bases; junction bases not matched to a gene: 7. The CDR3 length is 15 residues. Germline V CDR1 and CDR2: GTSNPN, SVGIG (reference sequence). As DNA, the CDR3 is TGTGCCTGGAGAGGGACTAGCGGATTCAACTACGAGCAGTACTTC. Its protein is CAWRGTSGFNYEQYF.

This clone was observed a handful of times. The CDR3 loop is CSVVTGTTHEQYF. The CDR3 nucleotides read TGCAGCGTTGTCACCGGGACAACTCACGAGCAGTACTTC. The rearrangement links TRBV29-1 to TRBJ2-7, with a weak D call TRBD1 (6 bases). Trimming stripped 4 bases from V and 5 bases from J, with 15 bases between. This CDR3 comprises 13 residues. The germline V gene has CDR1 SQVTM and CDR2 ANQGSEA.

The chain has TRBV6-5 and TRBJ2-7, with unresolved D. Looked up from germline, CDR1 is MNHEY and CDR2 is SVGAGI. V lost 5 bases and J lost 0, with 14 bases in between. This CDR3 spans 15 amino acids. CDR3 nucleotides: TGTGCCAGCAGTCGGTTCGTACCTCCCTCCTACGAGCAGTACTTC. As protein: CASSRFVPPSYEQYF.

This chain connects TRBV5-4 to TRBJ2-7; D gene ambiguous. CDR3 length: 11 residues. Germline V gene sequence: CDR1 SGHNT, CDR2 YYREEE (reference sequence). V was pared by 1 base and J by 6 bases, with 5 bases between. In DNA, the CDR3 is TGTGCCAGCAGCTTGTTCAGCGAGCAGTACTTC. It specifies CASSLFSEQYF.

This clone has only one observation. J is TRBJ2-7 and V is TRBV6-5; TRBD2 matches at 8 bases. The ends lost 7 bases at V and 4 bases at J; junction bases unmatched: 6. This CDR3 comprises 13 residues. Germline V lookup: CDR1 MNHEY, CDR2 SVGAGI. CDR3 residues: CASTNRGGYEQYF. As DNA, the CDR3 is TGTGCCAGCACCAACCGGGGGGGGTACGAGCAGTACTTC.

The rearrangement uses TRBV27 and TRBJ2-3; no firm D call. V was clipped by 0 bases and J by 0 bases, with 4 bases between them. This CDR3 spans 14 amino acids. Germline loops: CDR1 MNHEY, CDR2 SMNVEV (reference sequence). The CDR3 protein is CASSLSSSTDTQYF. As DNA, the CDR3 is TGTGCCAGCAGTTTATCCTCTAGCACAGATACGCAGTATTTT.

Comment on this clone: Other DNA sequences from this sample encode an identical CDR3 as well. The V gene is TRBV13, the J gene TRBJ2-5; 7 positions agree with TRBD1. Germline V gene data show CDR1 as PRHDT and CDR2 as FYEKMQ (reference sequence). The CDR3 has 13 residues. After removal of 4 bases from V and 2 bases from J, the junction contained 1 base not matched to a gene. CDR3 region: CASSSDRQETQYF. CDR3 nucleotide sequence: TGTGCCAGCAGCTCGGACAGGCAAGAGACCCAGTACTTC.

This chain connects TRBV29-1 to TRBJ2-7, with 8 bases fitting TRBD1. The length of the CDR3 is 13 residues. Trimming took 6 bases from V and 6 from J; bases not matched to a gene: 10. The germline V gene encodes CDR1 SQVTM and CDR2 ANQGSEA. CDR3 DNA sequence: TGCAGCGTAACGGACAGGGTGAACGGCGAGCAGTACTTC. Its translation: CSVTDRVNGEQYF.

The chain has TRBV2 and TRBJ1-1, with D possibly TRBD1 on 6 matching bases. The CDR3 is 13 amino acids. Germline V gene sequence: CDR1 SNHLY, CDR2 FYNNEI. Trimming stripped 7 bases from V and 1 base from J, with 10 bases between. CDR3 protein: CASTLQGNTEAFF. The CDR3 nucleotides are TGTGCCAGCACCTTACAGGGGAACACTGAAGCTTTCTTT.

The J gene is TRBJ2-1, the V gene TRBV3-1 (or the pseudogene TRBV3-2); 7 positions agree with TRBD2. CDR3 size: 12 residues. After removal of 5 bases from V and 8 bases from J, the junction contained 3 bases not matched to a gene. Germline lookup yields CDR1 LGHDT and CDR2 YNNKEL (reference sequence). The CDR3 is CASSRLADEQFF. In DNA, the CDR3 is TGTGCCAGCAGCAGACTAGCCGATGAGCAGTTCTTC.

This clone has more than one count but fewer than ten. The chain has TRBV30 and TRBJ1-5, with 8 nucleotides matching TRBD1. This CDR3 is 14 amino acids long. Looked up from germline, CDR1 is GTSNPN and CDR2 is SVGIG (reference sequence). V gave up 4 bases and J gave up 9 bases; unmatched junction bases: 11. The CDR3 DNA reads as TGTGCCTGGAAGGGGAGGACAGGGACCGCGCCCCAGCATTTT. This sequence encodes CAWKGRTGTAPQHF. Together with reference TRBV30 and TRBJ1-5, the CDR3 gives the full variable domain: SQTIHQWPATLVQPVGSPLSLECTVEGTSNPNLYWYRQAAGRGLQLLFYSVGIGQISSEVPQNLSASRPQDRQFILSSKKLLLSDSGFYLCAWKGRTGTAPQHFGDGTRLSIL.

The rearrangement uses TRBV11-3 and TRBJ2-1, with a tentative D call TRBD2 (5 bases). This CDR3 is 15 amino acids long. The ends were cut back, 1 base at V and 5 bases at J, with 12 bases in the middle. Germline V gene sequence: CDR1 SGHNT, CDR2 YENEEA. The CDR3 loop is CASSLVGRRDNEQFF. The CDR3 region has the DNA TGTGCCAGCAGCTTAGTTGGGAGACGTGACAATGAGCAGTTCTTC.

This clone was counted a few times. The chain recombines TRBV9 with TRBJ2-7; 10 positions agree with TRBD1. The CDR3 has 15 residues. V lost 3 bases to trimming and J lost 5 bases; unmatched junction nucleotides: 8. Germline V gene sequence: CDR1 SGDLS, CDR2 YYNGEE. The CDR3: CASSAGTGVSHEQYF. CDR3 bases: TGTGCCAGCAGCGCCGGGACAGGGGTTAGCCACGAGCAGTACTTC.

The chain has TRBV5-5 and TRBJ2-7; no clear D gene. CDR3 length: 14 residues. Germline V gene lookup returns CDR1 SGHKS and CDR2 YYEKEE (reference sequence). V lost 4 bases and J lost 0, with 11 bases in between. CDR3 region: CASSAVTSSYEQYF. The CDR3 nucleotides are TGTGCCAGCAGCGCGGTGACGAGCTCCTACGAGCAGTACTTC.

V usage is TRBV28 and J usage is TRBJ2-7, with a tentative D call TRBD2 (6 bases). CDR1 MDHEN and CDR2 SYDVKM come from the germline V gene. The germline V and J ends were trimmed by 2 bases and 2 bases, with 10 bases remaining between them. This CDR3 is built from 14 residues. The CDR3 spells CASSLERETYEQYF. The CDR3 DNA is TGTGCCAGCAGTTTAGAACGGGAGACCTACGAGCAGTACTTC.

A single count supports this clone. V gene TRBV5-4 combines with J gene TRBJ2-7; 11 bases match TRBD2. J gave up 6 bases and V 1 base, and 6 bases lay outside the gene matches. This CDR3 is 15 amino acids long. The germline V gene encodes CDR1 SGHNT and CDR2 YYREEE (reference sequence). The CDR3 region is CASSLTSGSTGEQYF. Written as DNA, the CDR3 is TGTGCCAGCAGCTTGACTAGCGGGAGCACAGGCGAGCAGTACTTC.

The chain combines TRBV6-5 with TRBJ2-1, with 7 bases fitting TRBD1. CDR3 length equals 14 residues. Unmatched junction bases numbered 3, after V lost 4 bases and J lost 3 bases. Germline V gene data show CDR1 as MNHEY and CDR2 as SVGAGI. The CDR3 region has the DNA TGTGCCAGCAGTTCAGACAGGGTCTACAATGAGCAGTTCTTC. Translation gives CASSSDRVYNEQFF.

The CDR3 sequence: CASSAYPRDRDEKLFF. The DNA for the CDR3 is TGTGCCAGCAGCGCATATCCCCGGGACAGGGATGAAAAACTGTTTTTT. The V and J genes are TRBV7-9 and TRBJ1-4; TRBD1 aligns across 9 bases. The length of the CDR3 is 16 residues. Losses at the gene ends were 5 bases for V and 6 bases for J; bases not matched to a gene: 10. The germline CDR1 and CDR2 sequences are SEHNR and FQNEAQ (reference sequence).

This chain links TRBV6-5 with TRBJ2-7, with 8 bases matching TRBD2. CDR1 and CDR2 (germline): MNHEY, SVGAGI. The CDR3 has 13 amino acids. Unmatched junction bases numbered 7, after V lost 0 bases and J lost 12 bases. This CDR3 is CASSYSITGGWYF. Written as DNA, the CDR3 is TGTGCCAGCAGTTACTCGATTACGGGGGGGTGGTACTTC.

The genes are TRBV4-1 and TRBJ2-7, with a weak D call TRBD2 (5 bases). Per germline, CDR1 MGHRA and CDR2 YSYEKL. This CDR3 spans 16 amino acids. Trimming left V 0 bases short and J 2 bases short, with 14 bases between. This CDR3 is CASSQETGGLTYEQYF. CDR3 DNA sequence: TGCGCCAGCAGCCAAGAAACCGGTGGACTCACCTACGAGCAGTACTTC.

In nucleotides, the CDR3 is TGTGCCAGCAGCTCCCGAGCGGGGAGTACCAGCACAGATACGCAGTATTTT. It specifies CASSSRAGSTSTDTQYF. J is TRBJ2-3 and V is TRBV11-3; 7 bases are shared with TRBD2. CDR1 and CDR2 (germline): SGHNT, YENEEA. The CDR3 is made up of 17 amino acids. V lost 4 bases to trimming and J lost 0 bases; unmatched junction nucleotides: 10.